This is a list of T cell receptor beta chains from one sample in a study of blood T cell repertoires in COVID-19. Method: immunoSEQ multiplex PCR; TCRdb's copy keeps in-frame clones and lacks some. The sample carries approximately 400,000 clones, roughly four fifths recorded once. The sample consisted of PBMCs or T cells enriched from blood (not recorded which). The receptors stem from a woman aged 50 to 60 who had recovered from COVID-19. CDR3s include the opening cysteine and the closing phenylalanine or tryptophan. Each record gives: CDR3 protein, CDR3 length, V gene.

CASSLGGGAFF,11,TRBV12-3/TRBV12-4
CASSLDGVGGANEQFF,16,TRBV5-6
CASSITPRGGRGHGNTIYF,19,TRBV19
CSVAGFPGHTEAFF,14,TRBV29-1
CASGLGRQDGYTF,13,TRBV12-5
CASSQDPGSTYEQYF,15,TRBV4-2
CASSAGGGTDTQYF,14,TRBV11-2
CASSTRWAFF,10,TRBV6-5
CASSIIGGGQPQHF,14,TRBV27
CASNPRGTVYNEQFF,15,TRBV27
CASHSREGEKLFF,13,TRBV3-1/TRBV3-2
CASSLGQGVDYGYTF,15,TRBV27
CSASRSYHF,9,TRBV20-1
CASSTGTGRSYEQYF,15,TRBV18
CAWSLPDRNTGELFF,15,TRBV30
CASSGTGGDGYTF,13,TRBV9
CASGPTGQGSEAFF,14,TRBV12-5
CASSLIGTDTQYF,13,TRBV5-1
CASRRDRGPGEKLFF,15,TRBV19
CASSQGDSGANVLTF,15,TRBV4-1
CASSLIRSSGNTIYF,15,TRBV5-8
CASSPESTGAYEQYF,15,TRBV3-1/TRBV3-2
CASSLPPSGGNTDTQYF,17,TRBV5-1
CASSLQGAPNTEAFF,15,TRBV7-2
CAIRPGTGIGDTQYF,15,TRBV10-3
CASSFFGTSANEQFF,15,TRBV5-5
CASSSGLAGRNEQFF,15,TRBV5-5
CASSPSGGGAGETQYF,16,TRBV7-2
CASSLNRATDTQYF,14,TRBV7-2
CASSLQSTYEQYF,13,TRBV5-6
CASSPGAGQRRGNTIYF,17,TRBV11-3
CAWSKEGNTEAFF,13,TRBV30
CASTILQDRANTEAFF,16,TRBV27
CASSLDLLSGSGELFF,16,TRBV5-4
CASSLGRDRPYGYTF,15,TRBV5-1
CASSKPGSEAGGPQHF,16,TRBV19
CASSLGKDRNNSPLHF,16,TRBV5-1
CASSMLAGIHEQYF,14,TRBV7-3
CASRVGTDTQYF,12,TRBV10-1
CASWTGTEAFF,11,TRBV19
CASREGRGQETQYF,14,TRBV27
CASSPQGRNSPLHF,14,TRBV18
CASSLPRGGVFGVSNQPQHF,20,TRBV21-1